This TCR beta chain was profiled in a study of shared clonotypes between healthy human individuals. Study observations and caveats: Across subsets, estimated richness was generally greater for naive than for memory populations.

Everyone who donated was a Caucasian adult who lived in Nashville, Tennessee. CD45RA-negative memory and CD45RA+ naive subsets were split from the CD4+ cells. As for this clone: The antigen is unknown.

The CDR3 is 13 residues long. The germline V and J ends were trimmed by 1 base and 10 bases, with 13 bases remaining between them. Germline CDR1 reads LGHNA; CDR2 reads YSLEER. Only in-frame clones appear in the TCRdb table, and some are missing; sequencing was by immunoSEQ multiplex PCR. Of 300,000 to 350,000 clones in the sample, around four fifths were seen once. This sequence joins TRBV4-3 and TRBJ1-1; D uncertain. What was sequenced was memory CD4+ T cells sorted from blood. Subset: CD45RA-negative fraction. The sequence came from a man younger than 45 in good health. The CDR3 is CASSQGVGFGAFF. CDR3 bases: TGCGCCAGCAGCCAAGGTGTGGGGTTCGGAGCTTTCTTT.